This T cell receptor beta chain was recorded in a study of shared clonotypes between healthy human individuals. Whole-study findings and limits: The study sampled only blood, and tissue repertoires likely differ.

Terminally differentiated effector memory CD45RA+ cells were left out of the naive CD8 fraction, which was CD45RO-negative and positively selected for CCR7. The repertoire was sequenced with immunoSEQ multiplex PCR; TCRdb's copy has only in-frame clones and lacks some. The sample has about 2.1 million clones, around 93% seen once. On this clone itself: Its antigen is as yet unknown.

V was clipped by 5 bases and J by 1 base, with 15 bases between them. The CDR3 has 16 amino acids. Germline V gives CDR1 SEHNR, CDR2 FQNEAQ (reference sequence). The rearrangement joins TRBV7-9 to TRBJ2-1; no clear D gene. Sequenced sample: naive CD8+ T cells from PBMCs. This receptor was identified in a man between 18 and 29 years old in good health. Some clones in this sample may be carry-over from other donors' samples. CDR3 nucleotides: TGTGCCAGCAGCGAATACCTTGTGCTATCCTACAATGAGCAGTTCTTC. Translation: CASSEYLVLSYNEQFF.